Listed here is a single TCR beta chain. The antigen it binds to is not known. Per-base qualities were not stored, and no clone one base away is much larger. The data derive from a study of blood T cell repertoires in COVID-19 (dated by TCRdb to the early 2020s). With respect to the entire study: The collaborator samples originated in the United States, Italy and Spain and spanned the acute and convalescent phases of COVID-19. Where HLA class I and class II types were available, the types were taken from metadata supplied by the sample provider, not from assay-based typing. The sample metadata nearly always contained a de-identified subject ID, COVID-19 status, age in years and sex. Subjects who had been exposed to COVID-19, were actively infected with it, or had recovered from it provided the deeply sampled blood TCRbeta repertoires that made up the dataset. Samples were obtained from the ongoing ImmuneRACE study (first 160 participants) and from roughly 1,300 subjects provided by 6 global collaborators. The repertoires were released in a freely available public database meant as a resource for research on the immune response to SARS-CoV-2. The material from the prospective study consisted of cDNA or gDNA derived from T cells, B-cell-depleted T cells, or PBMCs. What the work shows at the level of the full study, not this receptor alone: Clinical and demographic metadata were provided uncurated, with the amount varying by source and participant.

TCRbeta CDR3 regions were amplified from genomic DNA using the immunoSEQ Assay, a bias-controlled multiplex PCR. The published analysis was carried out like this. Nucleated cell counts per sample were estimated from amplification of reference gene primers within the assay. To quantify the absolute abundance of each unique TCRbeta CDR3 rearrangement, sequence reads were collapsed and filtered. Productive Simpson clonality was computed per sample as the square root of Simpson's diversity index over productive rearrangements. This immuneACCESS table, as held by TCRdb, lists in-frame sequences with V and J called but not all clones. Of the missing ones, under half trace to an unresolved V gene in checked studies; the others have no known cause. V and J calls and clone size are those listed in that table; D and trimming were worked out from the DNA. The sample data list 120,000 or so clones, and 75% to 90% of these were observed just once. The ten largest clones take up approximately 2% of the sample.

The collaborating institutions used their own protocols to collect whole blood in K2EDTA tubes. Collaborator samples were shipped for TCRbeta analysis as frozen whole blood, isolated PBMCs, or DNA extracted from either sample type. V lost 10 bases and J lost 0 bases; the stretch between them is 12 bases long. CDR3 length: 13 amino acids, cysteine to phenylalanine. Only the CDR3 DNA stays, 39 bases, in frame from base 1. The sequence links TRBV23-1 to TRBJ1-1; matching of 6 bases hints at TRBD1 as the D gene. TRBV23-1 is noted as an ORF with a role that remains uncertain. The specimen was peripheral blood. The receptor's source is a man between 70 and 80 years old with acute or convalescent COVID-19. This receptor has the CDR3 CANNPGVNTEAFF. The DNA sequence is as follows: TGCGCCAATAACCCAGGGGTGAACACTGAAGCTTTCTTT.